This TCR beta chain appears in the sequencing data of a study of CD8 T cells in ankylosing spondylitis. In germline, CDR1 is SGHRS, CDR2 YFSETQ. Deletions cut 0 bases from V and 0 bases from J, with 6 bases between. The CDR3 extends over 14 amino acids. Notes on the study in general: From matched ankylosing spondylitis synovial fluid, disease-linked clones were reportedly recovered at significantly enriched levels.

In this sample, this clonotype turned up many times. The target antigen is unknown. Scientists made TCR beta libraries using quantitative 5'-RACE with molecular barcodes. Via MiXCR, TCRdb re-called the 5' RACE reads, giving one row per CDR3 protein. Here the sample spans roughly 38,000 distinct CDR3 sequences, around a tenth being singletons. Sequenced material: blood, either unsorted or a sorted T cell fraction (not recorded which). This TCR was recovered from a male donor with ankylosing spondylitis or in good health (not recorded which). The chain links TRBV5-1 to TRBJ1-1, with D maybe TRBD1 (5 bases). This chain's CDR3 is CASSLETVNTEAFF. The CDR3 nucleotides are TGCGCCAGCAGCTTGGAGACAGTGAACACTGAAGCTTTCTTT. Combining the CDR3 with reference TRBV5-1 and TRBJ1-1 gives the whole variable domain KAGVTQTPRYLIKTRGQQVTLSCSPISGHRSVSWYQQTPGQGLQFLFEYFSETQRNKGNFPGRFSGRQFSNSRSEMNVSTLELGDSALYLCASSLETVNTEAFFGQGTRLTVV.